This T cell receptor beta chain was recorded in a study of graft-versus-host responses after intestinal transplantation. Study as a whole: Induction with anti-thymocyte globulin, then tacrolimus and steroids for about 3 years, was given to all recipients. General observations from the study: Association was observed between peak circulating GvH clone levels and early post-transplant HvG declines.

The table lists this clone with a few counts. Antigen unknown. Other DNA sequences within the sample encode an identical CDR3. Deletions cut 5 bases from V and 1 base from J, with 4 bases between. The germline V gene has CDR1 MGHDK and CDR2 SYGVNS. The CDR3 loop spans 12 amino acids. This table comes from immunoSEQ multiplex PCR, and its TCRdb copy is limited to in-frame clones, with some not included. The repertoire consists of approximately 79,000 clones, with roughly 80% occurring once and the leading ten covering approximately 0.78%. The V and J genes are TRBV25-1 and TRBJ2-3; D remains unclear. This specimen was unstimulated CD4+ T cells sorted from spleen or lymph node cells, taken before intestinal transplant. This clonotype was obtained from a human donor who received an intestinal transplant. CDR3 residues: CASSQGTDTQYF. The DNA for the CDR3 is TGTGCCAGCAGTCAGGGCACAGATACGCAGTATTTT.